The rows below give T cell receptor beta chains drawn from one sample of a study of blood T cell repertoires in COVID-19. The assay was immunoSEQ multiplex PCR, and TCRdb's table has in-frame clones only and misses some. The repertoire holds tens of thousands of clones, roughly 80% seen once, with over 5.5% in the top ten. Sequenced: peripheral blood. These receptors were taken from a human donor in a cohort sampled during active or convalescent COVID-19. Both conserved end residues are part of each CDR3. A D gene is named only where the DNA matches it firmly. Size tells how often a clone was seen (once, few, many) or the class of an expanded clone, and some rows leave it out.

CDR3 length | D gene | clone size | J gene | V gene | CDR3 DNA | CDR3 protein
14 | TRBD1 | - | TRBJ1-1 | TRBV4-1 | TGCGCCAGCAGCCAACCGCGACAGGGCTCTGAAGCTTTCTTT | CASSQPRQGSEAFF
16 | TRBD1 | - | TRBJ1-2 | TRBV7-6 | TGTGCCAGCAGCAACTCCGGGACAGGGGTCGGCTATGGCTACACCTTC | CASSNSGTGVGYGYTF
16 | TRBD2 | - | TRBJ2-3 | TRBV3-1/TRBV3-2 | TGTGCCAGCAGCCAAGAGGCGGGGGGAGGCACAGATACGCAGTATTTT | CASSQEAGGGTDTQYF
14 | - | - | TRBJ2-1 | TRBV9 | TGTGCCAGCAGCAGGGACTCGGGGAGGTATGAGCAGTTCTTC | CASSRDSGRYEQFF
15 | - | - | TRBJ2-7 | TRBV5-1 | TGCGCCAGCAGCTTGGCCCGGGGCAGGGGATACGAGCAGTACTTC | CASSLARGRGYEQYF
18 | TRBD2 | - | TRBJ2-2 | TRBV4-3 | TGCGCCAGCAGCCAAGATGGTGGTAGCGGGGGGCCCGGCGGGGAGCTGTTTTTT | CASSQDGGSGGPGGELFF
15 | TRBD1 | once | TRBJ1-1 | TRBV6-2/TRBV6-3 | TGTGCCAGCAGACCTCAGGGGGCGCCGGACACTGAAGCTTTCTTT | CASRPQGAPDTEAFF
15 | TRBD1 | - | TRBJ1-5 | TRBV27 | TGTGCCAGCAGCCGCCAGGGGGGAAGGGGTCAGCCCCAGCATTTT | CASSRQGGRGQPQHF
13 | - | - | TRBJ1-3 | TRBV2 | TGTGCCTTACAGGGACGGGCTGGAAACACCATATATTTT | CALQGRAGNTIYF
15 | - | - | TRBJ2-6 | TRBV5-6 | TGTGCCAGCAGCTATTTGCGCTCTGGGGCCAACGTCCTGACTTTC | CASSYLRSGANVLTF
12 | TRBD1 | - | TRBJ2-7 | TRBV6-6 | TGTGCCAGCAGGGCCGGACAGGCTGAGCAGTACTTC | CASRAGQAEQYF
15 | TRBD2 | once | TRBJ2-1 | TRBV6-5 | TGTGCCAGCAGTTACTTAGCGGGGGCGTACAATGAGCAGTTCTTC | CASSYLAGAYNEQFF
14 | - | - | TRBJ2-2 | TRBV7-6 | TGTGCCAGCAGCACACTAGCCGGGACCGGGGAGCTGTTTTTT | CASSTLAGTGELFF
17 | - | few | TRBJ1-3 | TRBV11-2 | TGTGCCAGCAGCCCCCTGACTGGCAGGGCGCTAGGAAACACCATATATTTT | CASSPLTGRALGNTIYF
17 | TRBD2 | - | TRBJ2-3 | TRBV30 | TGTGCCTGGAGTGTACTTCCGACTAGCGGGGGGGCAGATACGCAGTATTTT | CAWSVLPTSGGADTQYF
14 | - | - | TRBJ1-2 | TRBV19 | TGTGCCAGTAGTCCCCCCGGGGTATCATATGGCTACACCTTC | CASSPPGVSYGYTF
13 | - | - | TRBJ1-1 | TRBV27 | TGTGCCAGCAGTCCCACGAGGGCGACTGAAGCTTTCTTT | CASSPTRATEAFF
15 | - | - | TRBJ2-5 | TRBV25-1 | TGTGCCAGCAGTGAATTTCGGGGGGCAATGGGGACCCAGTACTTC | CASSEFRGAMGTQYF
14 | - | - | TRBJ1-1 | TRBV19 | TGTGCCAGTAGCGTAACAGGGCCGGGCACTGAAGCTTTCTTT | CASSVTGPGTEAFF
14 | - | - | TRBJ2-3 | TRBV19 | TGTGCCAGTAGTATCCTAGCGAGCGCAGATACGCAGTATTTT | CASSILASADTQYF
14 | - | few | TRBJ2-3 | TRBV7-3 | TGTGCCAGCAGCTTAAGAGGGAACACAGATACGCAGTATTTT | CASSLRGNTDTQYF
14 | - | - | TRBJ2-2 | TRBV25-1 | TGTGCCAGCAGTAGGGAGGTGAACACCGGGGAGCTGTTTTTT | CASSREVNTGELFF
16 | - | - | TRBJ2-3 | TRBV5-6 | TGTGCCAGCAGCTTTGGAGGGCCTTTAAACACAGATACGCAGTATTTT | CASSFGGPLNTDTQYF
16 | - | - | TRBJ1-1 | TRBV9 | TGTGCCAGCAGCCCTAGCATAGGACTCATGAACACTGAAGCTTTCTTT | CASSPSIGLMNTEAFF
14 | - | medium-sized | TRBJ1-1 | TRBV5-5 | TGTGCCAGCAGCTTGCGCGGGGTGAACACTGAAGCTTTCTTT | CASSLRGVNTEAFF
16 | TRBD1 | - | TRBJ1-6 | TRBV7-9 | TGTGCCAGCAGCTTATCCTCCGGACAGGTTAATTCACCCCTCCACTTT | CASSLSSGQVNSPLHF
12 | TRBD1 | - | TRBJ1-1 | TRBV6-6 | TGTGCCAGCAGACGGCCGGGACAGGGTGTGTTCTTT | CASRRPGQGVFF
19 | TRBD2 | once | TRBJ2-7 | TRBV7-2 | TGTGCCAGCAGCTCCGGGACTAGCGGGGGGGCGTGGAGGTCCTACGAGCAGTACTTC | CASSSGTSGGAWRSYEQYF
14 | TRBD1 | once | TRBJ1-1 | TRBV6-1 | TGTGCCAGCAGTGAAGCGCAGGGGGACACTGAAGCTTTCTTT | CASSEAQGDTEAFF
15 | TRBD2 | many | TRBJ2-1 | TRBV24-1 | TGTGCCACCGCACCTCGGGGGGGGGCATCGGGTGAGCAGTTCTTC | CATAPRGGASGEQFF
15 | TRBD2 | once | TRBJ2-1 | TRBV4-3 | TGCGCCAGCAGCCAAGAACTAGCGGAGTACAATGAGCAGTTCTTC | CASSQELAEYNEQFF
16 | TRBD2 | once | TRBJ2-3 | TRBV7-2 | TGTGCCAGCAGGGCGGGACTAGCGGGGAACAGGGATACGCAGTATTTT | CASRAGLAGNRDTQYF
14 | - | - | TRBJ2-2 | TRBV7-2 | TGTGCCAGCAGCTTCAGGTTGACCACCGGGGAGCTGTTTTTT | CASSFRLTTGELFF
16 | - | - | TRBJ2-3 | TRBV19 | TGTGCCAGTAGTATAGAGAATAGCGGCAGCACAGATACGCAGTATTTT | CASSIENSGSTDTQYF
15 | - | - | TRBJ1-1 | TRBV11-3 | TGTGCCAGCAGCTTAGGCAGGGGCCGAGGAACTGAAGCTTTCTTT | CASSLGRGRGTEAFF
12 | TRBD1 | - | TRBJ1-2 | TRBV6-4 | TGTGCCAGCACCAGGGGGGATTATGGCTACACCTTC | CASTRGDYGYTF
15 | TRBD1 | - | TRBJ2-1 | TRBV9 | TGTGCCAGCAGCGCCACAGGGGGCTCCTACAATGAGCAGTTCTTC | CASSATGGSYNEQFF
14 | TRBD1 | - | TRBJ2-3 | TRBV6-5 | TGTGCCAGCAGGCCAGGGACAGGGCTGGATACGCAGTATTTT | CASRPGTGLDTQYF
17 | TRBD1 | - | TRBJ2-3 | TRBV9 | TGTGCCAGCAGCGTATTGGGCAGGGGGCGAGTTACAGATACGCAGTATTTT | CASSVLGRGRVTDTQYF
15 | TRBD2 | few | TRBJ2-1 | TRBV18 | TGTGCCAGCTCACCACAGAGGAGCGGGGGCAATGAGCAGTTCTTC | CASSPQRSGGNEQFF
13 | - | - | TRBJ2-3 | TRBV5-1 | TGCGCCACCTCCGGCGGGGGCACAGATACGCAGTATTTT | CATSGGGTDTQYF
16 | - | - | TRBJ1-2 | TRBV6-6 | TGTGCCAGCAGTACCCAGGGGCCGGGTATTAACTATGGCTACACCTTC | CASSTQGPGINYGYTF
17 | TRBD2 | - | TRBJ2-2 | TRBV11-3 | TGTGCCAGCAGCTTAGAGGTTGGCGGGGGGGCGCGCGGGGAGCTGTTTTTT | CASSLEVGGGARGELFF
15 | - | - | TRBJ1-6 | TRBV25-1 | TGTGCCAGCAGTGAATGGGCAGCTGATAATTCACCCCTCCACTTT | CASSEWAADNSPLHF
16 | - | - | TRBJ2-1 | TRBV7-2 | TGTGCCAGCAGCTTAGACGGGTTATCTGCCTACAATGAGCAGTTCTTC | CASSLDGLSAYNEQFF
15 | TRBD2 | - | TRBJ2-7 | TRBV7-2 | TGTGCCAGCAGCTGGGGGAGCGGGGGGTTCTACGAGCAGTACTTC | CASSWGSGGFYEQYF
13 | TRBD1 | - | TRBJ2-1 | TRBV7-3 | TGTGCCAGCAGCGCGGACAGGGGTGGGGAGCAGTTCTTC | CASSADRGGEQFF
13 | - | - | TRBJ2-7 | TRBV11-3 | TGTGCCAGCAGCTTGAACAGATTTAGCGAGCAGTACTTC | CASSLNRFSEQYF
17 | - | once | TRBJ2-6 | TRBV11-3 | TGTGCCAGCAGCCTAGGAGGCCTTCTCTCTGGGGCCAACGTCCTGACTTTC | CASSLGGLLSGANVLTF
14 | TRBD1 | - | TRBJ1-4 | TRBV5-1 | TGCGCCAGCAGCTTACAGGGGGATAATGAAAAACTGTTTTTT | CASSLQGDNEKLFF
15 | TRBD1 | - | TRBJ1-2 | TRBV7-6 | TGTGCCAGCAGCCCCGACGGACAGGGGAGGTACGGCTACACCTTC | CASSPDGQGRYGYTF
16 | TRBD2 | - | TRBJ2-5 | TRBV5-4 | TGTGCCAGCAGCTTGAGGGGTAGCGGGAACCAAGAGACCCAGTACTTC | CASSLRGSGNQETQYF
15 | - | - | TRBJ1-3 | TRBV7-9 | TGTGCCAGCGAGGGGACTCCTCGCTCTGGAAACACCATATATTTT | CASEGTPRSGNTIYF
16 | - | few | TRBJ1-3 | TRBV7-2 | TGTGCCAGCAGCCATAGGGAGCTGATCCCTGGAAACACCATATATTTT | CASSHRELIPGNTIYF
16 | - | - | TRBJ1-5 | TRBV6-2/TRBV6-3 | TGTGCCAGCAGTAGACCCCAGGGGATGAGCAATCAGCCCCAGCATTTT | CASSRPQGMSNQPQHF
13 | TRBD1 | once | TRBJ2-3 | TRBV2 | TGTGCCAGCAGACAGGGGTACGGAGATACGCAGTATTTT | CASRQGYGDTQYF
13 | TRBD1 | - | TRBJ1-5 | TRBV18 | TGTGCCAGCTCTACAGGGGTAAGGCAGCCCCAGCATTTT | CASSTGVRQPQHF
17 | - | - | TRBJ1-1 | TRBV7-8 | TGTGCCAGCAGCTTACACGTTGGGGCGGCCGTGAACACTGAAGCTTTCTTT | CASSLHVGAAVNTEAFF
14 | - | - | TRBJ1-5 | TRBV5-6 | TGTGCCAGCAGCTCCTTGAGAGGGCCTCAGCCCCAGCATTTT | CASSSLRGPQPQHF